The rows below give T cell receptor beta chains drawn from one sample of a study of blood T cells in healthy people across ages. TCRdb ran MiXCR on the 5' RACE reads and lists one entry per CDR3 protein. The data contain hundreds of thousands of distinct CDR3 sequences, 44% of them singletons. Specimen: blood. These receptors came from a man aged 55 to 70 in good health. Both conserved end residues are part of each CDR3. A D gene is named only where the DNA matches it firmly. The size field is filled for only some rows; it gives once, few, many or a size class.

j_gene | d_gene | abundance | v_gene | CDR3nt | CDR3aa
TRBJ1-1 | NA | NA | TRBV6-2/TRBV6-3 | TGTGCCAGCAGAAACAGGGAGAACACTGAAGCTTTCTTT | CASRNRENTEAFF
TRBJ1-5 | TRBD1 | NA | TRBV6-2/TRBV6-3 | TGTGCCAGCAGGAGCACAGGGGGAAATCAGCCCCAGCATTTT | CASRSTGGNQPQHF
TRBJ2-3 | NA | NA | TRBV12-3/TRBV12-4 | TGTGCCGGCAGTTTACAAGGACTACGCACAGATACGGAGTATTTT | CAGSLQGLRTDTEYF
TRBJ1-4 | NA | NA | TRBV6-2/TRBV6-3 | TGTGCCAGCAGCCCCTCGCGACCAGGCAGAGGTGATGAAAAACTGTTTTTT | CASSPSRPGRGDEKLFF
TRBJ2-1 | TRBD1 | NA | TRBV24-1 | TGTGCCATCAGTGATGGGGGACAGGGCCAAGAGACCCAGTTCTTC | CAISDGGQGQETQFF
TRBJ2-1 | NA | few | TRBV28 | TGTGCCAGCAGTCGAGTGGGGGGAAACAATGAGCAGTTCTTC | CASSRVGGNNEQFF
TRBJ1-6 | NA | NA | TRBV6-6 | TGTGCCAGCAGTTATGGACTCGCAGAACCCCTCCACTTT | CASSYGLAEPLHF
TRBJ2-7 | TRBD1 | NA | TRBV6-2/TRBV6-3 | TGTGCCAGCAGAACCGGGACAGGGAGCTCCTACGAGCAGTACTTC | CASRTGTGSSYEQYF
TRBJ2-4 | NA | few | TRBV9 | TGTGCCAGCAGCGCTCAACTAGTGAATGAGCAGTACTTC | CASSAQLVNEQYF
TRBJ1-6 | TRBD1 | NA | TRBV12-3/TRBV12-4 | TGTGCCAGCAGTTTAGTAGGGGGCTCACCCCTCCACTTT | CASSLVGGSPLHF